These T cell receptor beta chains were read from a single sample in a study of shared clonotypes between healthy human individuals. Profiled with immunoSEQ multiplex PCR; TCRdb holds only in-frame clones, not every one. The profile shows about 2.1 million clones, more than 85% of them singletons. The sequenced sample consisted of naive CD8+ T cells from PBMCs. These receptors were taken from a man between 18 and 35 years old in good health. Some clones in this sample may be carry-over from other donors' samples. CDR3s include the opening cysteine and the closing phenylalanine or tryptophan. Fields, in order: D gene, V gene, clone size, J gene, CDR3 DNA, CDR3 protein. A D gene is named only where the DNA matches it firmly. Only part of the rows carry a size: once, few, many, or a class if the clone is expanded.

.	TRBV10-3	.	TRBJ2-5	TGTGCCATCAGGACAGACTTAGTGGAGACCCAGTACTTC	CAIRTDLVETQYF
.	TRBV27	.	TRBJ1-1	TGTGCCAGCAGGGTACAGCCGAACACTGAAGCTTTCTTT	CASRVQPNTEAFF
.	TRBV7-9	.	TRBJ2-1	TGTGCCAGCAGCTTAGGTGTGGGAGCCTACAATGAGCAGTTCTTC	CASSLGVGAYNEQFF
.	TRBV7-3	.	TRBJ2-3	TGTGCCAGCAGCTTAAGACCGAGTAGCACAGATACGCAGTATTTT	CASSLRPSSTDTQYF
.	TRBV10-3	.	TRBJ2-7	TGTGCCATACTCCGGGACAGCGGAGGGGGCGAGCAGTACTTC	CAILRDSGGGEQYF
TRBD2	TRBV11-3	.	TRBJ2-1	TGTGCCAGCAGCTCGACCAAAACTAGCGGGAGAGGCAATGAGCAGTTCTTC	CASSSTKTSGRGNEQFF
TRBD2	TRBV5-4	once	TRBJ2-3	TGTCACTTCGGACTAGCGGGAGGGGTAACAGATACGCAGTATTTT	CHFGLAGGVTDTQYF
.	TRBV23-1	.	TRBJ1-3	TGCGCCAGCAGGGAAACTAAGGGCCAACCTTGCTCTGGAAACACCATATATTTT	CASRETKGQPCSGNTIYF
.	TRBV6-1	.	TRBJ2-7	TGTGCCAGCAGTGACCGAACGCAGACCTACGAGCAGTACTTC	CASSDRTQTYEQYF
.	TRBV9	.	TRBJ2-2	TGTGCCAGCAGCCCCTGGCAGGGCACCGGGGAGCTGTTTTTT	CASSPWQGTGELFF
.	TRBV2	.	TRBJ2-7	TGTGCCAGCAGAGTTACGGTCTACGAGCAGTACTTC	CASRVTVYEQYF
.	TRBV15	.	TRBJ1-1	TGTGCCACCTCCCACCCTCGGAGGAACACTGAAGCTTTCTTT	CATSHPRRNTEAFF
TRBD2	TRBV6-6	.	TRBJ2-3	TGTGCCAGCAGGGGGACTAGCGGGAGATCAGATACGCAGTATTTT	CASRGTSGRSDTQYF
.	TRBV27	.	TRBJ1-5	TGTGCCAGCAGTCTAAGTGGGGAAGCGGGGCCCCAGCATTTT	CASSLSGEAGPQHF
TRBD2	TRBV11-2	once	TRBJ2-7	TGTGCCAGCAGCTTAGGAGGGAGCGGGAGCGAGCAGTACTTC	CASSLGGSGSEQYF
.	TRBV19	.	TRBJ1-1	TGTGCCAGTAGACTCAGATCGTGGGATGAAGCTTTCTTT	CASRLRSWDEAFF